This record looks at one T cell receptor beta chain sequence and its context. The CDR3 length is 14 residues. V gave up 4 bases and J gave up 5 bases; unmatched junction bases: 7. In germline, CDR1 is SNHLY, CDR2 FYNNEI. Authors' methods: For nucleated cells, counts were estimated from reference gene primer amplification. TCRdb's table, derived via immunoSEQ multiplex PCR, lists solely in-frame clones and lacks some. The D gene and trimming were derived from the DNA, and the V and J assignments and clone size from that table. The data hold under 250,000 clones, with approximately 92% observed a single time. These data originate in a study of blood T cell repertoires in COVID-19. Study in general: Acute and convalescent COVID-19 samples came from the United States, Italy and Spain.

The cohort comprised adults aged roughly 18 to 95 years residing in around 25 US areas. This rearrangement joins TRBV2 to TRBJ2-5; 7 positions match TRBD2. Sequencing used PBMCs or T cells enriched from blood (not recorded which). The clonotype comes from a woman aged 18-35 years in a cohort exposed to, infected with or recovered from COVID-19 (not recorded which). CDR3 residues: CASSGWGGRETQYF. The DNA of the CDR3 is TGTGCCAGCAGTGGATGGGGAGGGAGGGAGACCCAGTACTTC.